What follows are 25 T cell receptor beta chains derived from one specimen sequenced in a study of CD8 T cells in ankylosing spondylitis (dated by TCRdb to about 2017). The library was built by means of 5' RACE. The sequencer was an Illumina HiSeq 2500. TCRdb cleaned the public reads at Q25 with fastp, built clones with MiXCR and kept in-frame beta chains. Rows are combined by CDR3 protein, so each entry shows the most common genes and DNA. This sample is represented by a few hundred thousand distinct CDR3 sequences; 20% to 30% of them were singletons. 0.5% to 0.65% of the sample lies in the top ten. The sequenced sample consisted of blood, either unsorted or a sorted T cell fraction (not recorded which). The receptor set was obtained from a male donor with ankylosing spondylitis or in good health (not recorded which).

A word on this clonotype: Its ends do not fully match the called genes, so a read error is possible. The J gene is TRBJ2-5, the V gene TRBV5-5; D remains unclear. The length of the CDR3 is 12 residues. Germline lookup yields CDR1 SGHKS and CDR2 YYEKEE (reference sequence). This chain's CDR3 is CTSSLVEETQYF. As DNA, the CDR3 is TGTACCAGCAGCTTGGTGGAAGAGACCCAGTACTTC.

This chain uses TRBV20-1 with TRBJ2-4; weak D call: TRBD2 (6 bases). This CDR3 is built from 14 residues. Germline V gene data show CDR1 as DFQATT and CDR2 as SNEGSKA (reference sequence). Trimming removed 5 bases from V and 8 bases from J, with 19 bases in between. The CDR3: CSAQNTAGSDIQYF. CDR3 sequence (DNA): TGCAGTGCTCAAAACACGGCGGGGAGTGACATTCAGTACTTC.

The rearrangement uses TRBV20-1 and TRBJ2-3, with D unclear. CDR3 length: 12 residues. The V and J ends lost 5 bases and 2 bases respectively, with 8 bases between them. CDR1 and CDR2 from the germline V gene are DFQATT and SNEGSKA (reference sequence). The CDR3 DNA reads as TGCAGTGCTCGCGTTATCACAGATACGCAGTATTTT. Its protein is CSARVITDTQYF.

This clonotype was detected many times. V and J are TRBV2 and TRBJ2-7, with a weak D call TRBD2 (7 bases). The length of the CDR3 is 19 residues. Trimming removed 3 bases at V and 3 bases at J, with 27 bases between. Germline values: CDR1 SNHLY, CDR2 FYNNEI. CDR3 amino acids: CASSEFLRGGLYTRYEQYF. Here the CDR3 DNA reads TGTGCCAGCAGTGAGTTTTTGAGGGGGGGGCTGTACACCCGCTACGAGCAGTACTTC.

This clonotype was detected a few times. This rearrangement joins TRBV7-2 to TRBJ2-4; no reliable D call. The germline CDR1 and CDR2 sequences are SGHTA and FQGNSA. This CDR3 is built from 13 residues. V gave up 1 base and J gave up 8 bases, with 9 bases separating them. The CDR3 is CASSLGQLDIQYF. The CDR3 DNA is TGTGCCAGCAGCTTAGGGCAGCTTGACATTCAGTACTTC.

This clonotype has at least ten counts. The chain recombines TRBV11-2 with TRBJ2-7; D perhaps matches TRBD2 (5 bases). The V end lost 5 bases, the J end lost 4 bases, and 15 bases lay between the germline ends. Germline V CDR1 and CDR2: SGHAT, FQNNGV. The length of the CDR3 is 14 residues. The CDR3 DNA sequence: TGTGCCAGCAGCGCGCGATTCGGGGAATACGAGCAGTACTTC. Its translation: CASSARFGEYEQYF.

The chain uses TRBV10-3 and TRBJ2-5, with D hard to call. The ends were cut back, 0 bases at V and 5 bases at J, with 4 bases in the middle. This CDR3 has 12 residues. CDR1 is ENHRY and CDR2 is SYGVKD in the germline V gene. In nucleotides, the CDR3 is TGTGCCATCAGTGAGTCGATTGAGACCCAGTACTTC. Residues: CAISESIETQYF.

This clonotype has ten or more counts. The gene calls are TRBV4-2 and TRBJ2-7, with TRBD1 as a possible D gene (5 bases). The V and J ends lost 2 bases and 6 bases respectively, with 11 bases between them. Per germline, CDR1 LGHNA and CDR2 YNFKEQ. The CDR3 sequence is 13 residues long. DNA for the CDR3: TGTGCCAGCAGCCAACCCGGCCAGGGCGAGCAGTACTTC. Translating gives CASSQPGQGEQYF.

The CDR3 bases are TGCAGTGCTAGCGGGGGGCATCAAAATGAGCAGTTCTTC. It translates to CSASGGHQNEQFF. V is TRBV20-1 and J is TRBJ2-1, with D perhaps matching TRBD2 (7 bases). Germline CDR1 is DFQATT and CDR2 is SNEGSKA (reference sequence). The V gene lost 3 bases and the J gene lost 7 bases, with 13 bases spanning the gap. The CDR3 extends over 13 amino acids.

The chain carries TRBV10-2 and TRBJ1-4, with D possibly being TRBD1 (6 bases). The CDR3 runs 17 residues. Germline V gene lookup returns CDR1 WSHSY and CDR2 SAAADI. V shed 4 bases and J shed 7 bases, with 22 bases lying between them. As DNA, the CDR3 is TGCGCCAGCAGTGCATTCCTAGGGGGTTCGGTTGGTGAAAAACTGTTTTTT. It translates to CASSAFLGGSVGEKLFF.

The J gene is TRBJ2-5, the V gene TRBV20-1; D might be TRBD1 or TRBD2, each matching 7 bases. Trimming removed 6 bases at V and 4 bases at J, with 18 bases between. The CDR3 length is 14 residues. Germline values: CDR1 DFQATT, CDR2 SNEGSKA (reference sequence). The CDR3: CSARRGGGGETQYF. The CDR3 bases are TGCAGTGCCAGACGAGGGGGCGGGGGAGAGACCCAGTACTTC.

This clonotype was counted a few times. This chain links TRBV12-3 or TRBV12-4 with TRBJ1-5; D gene unclear. There are 14 residues in the CDR3. The germline V and J ends were trimmed by 1 base and 11 bases, with 15 bases remaining between them. This CDR3 reads CASSLGVAGGTQHF. CDR3 in DNA: TGTGCCAGCAGTTTAGGGGTGGCGGGCGGGACCCAGCATTTT.

This rearrangement joins TRBV15 to TRBJ2-7; D remains unclear. Germline lookup yields CDR1 LNHNV and CDR2 YYDKDF (reference sequence). V lost 2 bases, J lost 2 bases, and 10 bases lay in between. The CDR3 length is 14 residues. This CDR3 is CATSRKAATYEQYF. The CDR3 DNA reads TGTGCCACCAGCAGAAAGGCGGCTACCTACGAGCAGTACTTC.

This chain joins TRBV5-1 and TRBJ2-3; 8 bases line up with TRBD2. J was trimmed by 3 bases and V by 4 bases; bases with no gene match: 7. The CDR3 has 15 residues. Germline lookup yields CDR1 SGHRS and CDR2 YFSETQ. The CDR3 DNA reads as TGCGCCAGCAGCATGGGTAGCGGGGCAACAGATACGCAGTATTTT. This encodes CASSMGSGATDTQYF.

This clonotype has a count of ten or more. V usage is TRBV2 and J usage is TRBJ2-5; D perhaps matches TRBD2 (6 bases). In germline, CDR1 is SNHLY, CDR2 FYNNEI. The CDR3 consists of 11 residues. Between the trimmed V and J ends, which lost 8 bases and 5 bases, there was a span of 9 bases. The CDR3: CASGRGETQYF. The CDR3 nucleotides read TGTGCCAGCGGTCGGGGGGAGACCCAGTACTTC.

This clonotype was detected ten times or more. The chain uses TRBV20-1 and TRBJ2-7, with 7 bases lining up with TRBD2. Trimming took 6 bases from V and 2 from J; bases not matched to a gene: 4. The CDR3 totals 12 residues. Germline V gene sequence: CDR1 DFQATT, CDR2 SNEGSKA (reference sequence). Written as DNA, the CDR3 is TGCAGTGCACCAGGGAGGGCCTACGAGCAGTACTTC. It is translated as CSAPGRAYEQYF.

This clonotype was detected ten times or more. The chain has TRBV29-1 and TRBJ2-3; D is uncertain. This CDR3 contains 14 residues. Germline V gene lookup returns CDR1 SQVTM and CDR2 ANQGSEA. Between the trimmed V and J ends, which lost 4 bases and 2 bases, there was a span of 13 bases. Here the CDR3 reads CSVGNQGFTDTQYF. The CDR3 DNA is TGCAGCGTTGGGAACCAAGGATTCACAGATACGCAGTATTTT.

J is TRBJ2-2 and V is TRBV20-1; D call uncertain. The V and J ends lost 1 base and 1 base respectively, with 4 bases between them. The CDR3 is 13 residues long. From germline, CDR1 is DFQATT and CDR2 SNEGSKA (reference sequence). The CDR3 reads CSARVRNTGELFF. CDR3 bases: TGCAGTGCTAGAGTCAGGAACACCGGGGAGCTGTTTTTT.

This clonotype was picked up many times. The chain couples TRBV6-1 to TRBJ1-1; D is unclear. Trimming stripped 6 bases from V and 3 bases from J, with 17 bases between. CDR3 length: 15 residues. Germline V gene data show CDR1 as MNHNS and CDR2 as SASEGT. This chain's CDR3 is CASRSWTGRDTEAFF. The DNA of the CDR3 is TGTGCCAGCAGATCCTGGACGGGCCGTGACACTGAAGCTTTCTTT.

This clonotype was seen many times. The chain couples TRBV29-1 to TRBJ2-3, with 9 bases matching TRBD2. The CDR3 runs 16 residues. Germline values: CDR1 SQVTM, CDR2 ANQGSEA. V shed 1 base, J shed 5 bases, and the junction held 10 bases outside the gene matches. CDR3 nucleotide sequence: TGCAGCGTTGAAGGACCGGGCGGGGGGGCCGAAGATACGCAGTATTTT. Protein product: CSVEGPGGGAEDTQYF.

At least ten counts were recorded for this clonotype. V usage is TRBV20-1 and J usage is TRBJ1-5; no reliable D call. Trimming removed 1 base at V and 1 base at J, with 14 bases between. Germline CDR1 reads DFQATT; CDR2 reads SNEGSKA (reference sequence). This CDR3 is 16 amino acids long. CDR3 sequence (DNA): TGCAGTGCTAGAGTTGGAGGAGACCTGAGCAATCAGCCCCAGCATTTT. This sequence encodes CSARVGGDLSNQPQHF.

There are a few counts of this clonotype. The chain recombines TRBV15 with TRBJ2-1; TRBD2 aligns across 8 bases. CDR3 length: 16 residues. Germline V gene sequence: CDR1 LNHNV, CDR2 YYDKDF (reference sequence). With 5 bases clipped from V and 3 bases from J, the junction kept 9 bases outside the gene matches. In nucleotides, the CDR3 is TGTGCCACCAGCGGACCGGGACTAGGTTTCTACAATGAGCAGTTCTTC. Translating gives CATSGPGLGFYNEQFF.

CDR3 amino acids: CASSYGDSYEQYF. The CDR3 DNA follows: TGTGCCAGCAGTTACGGGGACAGCTACGAGCAGTACTTC. The chain has TRBV6-5 and TRBJ2-7, with 7 positions matching TRBD1. The V gene's germline CDR1 is MNHEY and CDR2 SVGAGI. CDR3 length: 13 amino acids. The ends lost 2 bases at V and 3 bases at J; junction bases unmatched: 1.

The chain employs TRBV6-1 and TRBJ2-3, with a tentative D call TRBD2 (5 bases). This CDR3 is built from 14 residues. In germline, CDR1 is MNHNS, CDR2 SASEGT. V gave up 7 bases and J gave up 2 bases, with 13 bases separating them. The CDR3 loop reads CASNLVGNTDTQYF. Written as DNA, the CDR3 is TGTGCCAGCAACCTTGTCGGGAACACAGATACGCAGTATTTT.

This chain links TRBV12-3 or TRBV12-4 with TRBJ2-1; 7 bases fit TRBD1. This CDR3 is built from 17 residues. The chain's CDR3 is CTFSLGTTGFPYNEQFF. CDR3 nucleotide sequence: TGTACCTTCAGTTTAGGGACGACAGGGTTCCCCTACAATGAGCAGTTCTTC.